The present T cell receptor beta chain was sequenced within a study of T-cell reconstitution after alpha-beta-depleted transplantation in children. Preparation of the TCRbeta library was carried out with unique molecular identifiers. Each CDR3 protein gets one entry after TCRdb re-called the PCR reads with MiXCR. The sample records some 390,000 distinct CDR3 sequences, around 21% being singletons. This clonotype was observed a handful of times. Trimming removed 4 bases from V and 10 bases from J, with 20 bases in between. There are 14 residues in the CDR3. Looked up from germline, CDR1 is DFQATT and CDR2 is SNEGSKA (reference sequence).

The genes are TRBV20-1 and TRBJ2-4; no definite D call. The specimen comprised PBMCs from the stem cell graft donor, sampled from the stem cell graft. The TCR originated in a human donor who donated a stem cell graft to a child with acute myeloid leukemia. DNA for the CDR3: TGCAGTGCTACAAGACTCGACGAGTGGTTGATTCAGTACTTC. The encoded protein is CSATRLDEWLIQYF.